This T cell receptor beta chain was captured by sequencing in a study of blood T cell repertoires in COVID-19. Across the study: Samples came from the United States, Italy and Spain, spanning acute and convalescent COVID-19. T cells, B-cell-depleted T cells, or PBMCs supplied cDNA or gDNA.

Between the trimmed V and J ends, which lost 0 bases and 5 bases, there was a span of 8 bases. The CDR3 is 14 amino acids. The germline V gene has CDR1 GTSNPN and CDR2 SVGIG (reference sequence). This clone was seen only once. Authors' methods: Reference gene primer amplification yielded estimated nucleated cell counts. Only in-frame clones appear in the TCRdb table, and some are missing; sequencing was by immunoSEQ multiplex PCR. V and J calls and clone size are as listed in that table; D and trimming were resolved from the DNA. The sample lists roughly 38,000 clones; 81% were seen once. This receptor was identified in a man between 35 and 55 years old with active or convalescent COVID-19. The chain carries TRBV30 and TRBJ1-6, with D unclear. Sample: peripheral blood. The CDR3 nucleotides are TGTGCCTGGAGTGTTGAATCTAATAATTCACCCCTCCACTTT. Translating gives CAWSVESNNSPLHF.